The 15 T cell receptor beta chains below were found in one sample sequenced in a study of metastatic and nonmetastatic thyroid tumors. With MiXCR, TCRdb reprocessed the PCR reads. The table has approximately 28,000 clones, roughly 14% seen once. Prior to thyroid surgery, none of the patients had received any treatment. Sequenced: blood. The source is a male donor with papillary thyroid cancer or a benign thyroid nodule (not recorded which). Some clones in this sample may be carry-over from other donors' samples.

This clone has at least ten counts. In the same sample, other DNA sequences code for this CDR3. The chain recombines TRBV27 with TRBJ2-1; TRBD2 matches 9 bases. The CDR3 consists of 15 residues. The V gene end was trimmed by 0 bases and the J gene end by 6 bases; junction bases not matched to a gene: 3. The V gene's germline CDR1 is MNHEY and CDR2 SMNVEV (reference sequence). The CDR3 sequence is CASSLSASGANEQFF. The CDR3 region has the DNA TGTGCCAGCAGTTTATCGGCTAGCGGGGCCAATGAGCAGTTCTTC.

This clone was detected ten times or more. Additional DNA sequences in this sample encode the identical CDR3. The chain employs TRBV9 and TRBJ1-4, with D hard to call. Germline values: CDR1 SGDLS, CDR2 YYNGEE. V was trimmed by 5 bases and J by 8 bases, leaving 10 bases between them. The CDR3 loop spans 12 amino acids. CDR3 sequence (DNA): TGTGCCAGCAGGGGTTTCGAGGAAAAACTGTTTTTT. Translation gives CASRGFEEKLFF. The full variable domain, its missing parts supplied by reference TRBV9 and TRBJ1-4, is DSGVTQTPKHLITATGQRVTLRCSPRSGDLSVYWYQQSLDQGLQFLIQYYNGEERAKGNILERFSAQQFPDLHSELNLSSLELGDSALYFCASRGFEEKLFFGSGTQLSVL.

In regard to this clone: At one end the junction does not follow the germline gene, possibly because of a read error. The genes are TRBV11-2 and TRBJ2-6, with TRBD2 as a possible D gene (7 bases). CDR3 length: 16 residues. CDR1 and CDR2 from the germline V gene are SGHAT and FQNNGV. CDR3 nucleotides: TGTGCCAGCAGCCCGGGGGGCCTCGCCGGGGGCAACGTCCTGACCTTC. The encoded protein is CASSPGGLAGGNVLTF.

As concerns this clone: A read error may explain this, as a much larger clone is one base away. The V and J genes are TRBV4-1 and TRBJ2-1, with D unclear. Trimming stripped 4 bases from V and 1 base from J, with 8 bases between. Per the germline V gene, CDR1 is MGHRA and CDR2 is YSYEKL. The CDR3 is 14 amino acids. As DNA, the CDR3 is TGCGCCAGCAGCCGGGTGGGTTCCTACAATGAGCAGTTCTTC. It specifies CASSRVGSYNEQFF.

This clone has ten or more counts. At one end, the junction sequence differs from germline, possibly due to a read error. At the DNA level, this CDR3 is encoded by other sequences in the same sample as well. This rearrangement joins TRBV27 to TRBJ2-1; TRBD1 aligns across 9 bases. The CDR3 has 14 amino acids. In germline, CDR1 is MNHEY, CDR2 SMNVEV (reference sequence). CDR3 DNA sequence: TGCGCCAGCAGTGGGGACAGGGTCTACAATGAGCAGTTCTTC. This gives the protein CASSGDRVYNEQFF.

This clone occurred a few times. This may stem from a read error, because a much larger clone lies one nucleotide away. This sample includes further DNA sequences coding for the same CDR3. The chain couples TRBV7-6 to TRBJ2-1; 10 positions agree with TRBD2. Germline V CDR1 and CDR2: SGHVS, FNYEAQ. The CDR3 is made up of 15 amino acids. The chain's CDR3 is CASSYSGGSYNEQFF. CDR3 nucleotides: TGTGCTAGCAGCTATAGCGGGGGGTCCTACAATGAGCAGTTCTTC.

The table lists this clone with many counts. This chain connects TRBV5-6 to TRBJ1-1; weak D call: TRBD1 (6 bases). Germline CDR1 SGHDT, CDR2 YYEEEE. CDR3 size: 12 residues. V was pared by 0 bases and J by 12 bases, with 12 bases between. The CDR3 spells CASSLGRGGTFF. The DNA for the CDR3 is TGTGCCAGCAGCTTGGGAAGGGGGGGGACTTTCTTT.

The genes are TRBV7-6 and TRBJ2-2; 12 bases fit TRBD2. Trimming took 3 bases from V and 6 from J; bases not matched to a gene: 2. CDR1 SGHVS and CDR2 FNYEAQ come from the germline V gene. The CDR3 length is 15 residues. The CDR3 coding sequence is TGTGCCAGCAGCTTCCTAGCGGGGGGGTCCGGGGAGCTGTTTTTT. It specifies CASSFLAGGSGELFF.

This clone has at least ten counts. This chain uses TRBV11-1 with TRBJ2-5, with D tentatively TRBD1 (5 bases). Per germline, CDR1 SGHAT and CDR2 FQDESV (reference sequence). This CDR3 has 14 amino acids. V lost 5 bases and J 1 base, leaving 11 bases between the germline ends. CDR3 sequence (DNA): TGTGCCAGCAGCCTTTACGACAGCCAAGAGACCCAGTACTTC. The encoded protein is CASSLYDSQETQYF. Complete variable domain (other parts from reference TRBV11-1 and TRBJ2-5): EAEVAQSPRYKITEKSQAVAFWCDPISGHATLYWYRQILGQGPELLVQFQDESVVDDSQLPKDRFSAERLKGVDSTLKIQPAELGDSAMYLCASSLYDSQETQYFGPGTRLLVL.

This clone was recorded a few times. The chain uses TRBV4-1 and TRBJ2-6, with 10 bases matching TRBD2. Germline-derived CDR1 and CDR2 are MGHRA and YSYEKL. This CDR3 region has 19 residues. The trim removed 2 bases at V and 0 bases at J, leaving 7 bases unmatched. The CDR3 region has the DNA TGCGCCAGCAGCCAACGAACTAGCGGGGAGAGCTCTGGGGCCAACGTCCTGACTTTC. Translated, it gives CASSQRTSGESSGANVLTF.

This clone was observed many times. This sequence joins TRBV6-1 and TRBJ2-3; D gene unclear. Germline assignment: CDR1 MNHNS and CDR2 SASEGT. The CDR3 runs to 14 residues. With 5 bases removed from V and 0 bases from J, the gap between germline ends came to 9 bases. CDR3 protein: CASSFRSSTDTQYF. CDR3 DNA: TGTGCCAGCAGTTTCCGCTCTAGCACAGATACGCAGTATTTT.

This clone occurred a few times. CDR3 nucleotide sequence: TGTGCCAGCATCCCCCCCGGGACTAGCGGCACCGGGGAGCTGTTTTTT. This encodes CASIPPGTSGTGELFF. The V gene is TRBV12-3 or TRBV12-4, the J gene TRBJ2-2; 11 bases match TRBD2. V lost 7 bases, J lost 4 bases, and 8 bases stayed unmatched. The CDR3 is 16 residues long.

This clone was recorded at least ten times. The rearrangement joins TRBV18 to TRBJ2-1, with D tentatively TRBD1 (5 bases). With 1 base removed from V and 9 bases from J, the gap between germline ends came to 7 bases. CDR3 length equals 12 residues. From germline, CDR1 is KGHSH and CDR2 LQKENI. The CDR3 sequence is CASSPQGSEQFF. CDR3 DNA sequence: TGTGCCAGCTCACCACAGGGGTCTGAGCAGTTCTTC.

This clone has just a few counts. The chain has TRBV6-1 and TRBJ2-7, with D perhaps matching TRBD2 (6 bases). The germline V gene encodes CDR1 MNHNS and CDR2 SASEGT. The CDR3 is 15 residues long. The V end was cut by 2 bases, the J end by 5 bases, with 16 bases between. This CDR3 reads CASSEKSEGSNEQYF. The CDR3 DNA reads as TGTGCCAGCAGTGAAAAGTCGGAGGGTTCTAACGAGCAGTACTTC.

This clone was counted many times. The V gene is TRBV5-8, the J gene TRBJ1-5; D is uncertain. V lost 0 bases and J 1 base, leaving 14 bases between the germline ends. Germline CDR1 reads SGHTS; CDR2 reads YDEGEE. This CDR3 is 17 amino acids long. In DNA, the CDR3 is TGTGCCAGCAGCTTGGTGGTAGGTACGGAAAGCAATCAGCCCCAGCATTTT. Protein: CASSLVVGTESNQPQHF.